These 10 T cell receptor beta chains originate from one sample sequenced in a study of early T cells in non-severe SARS-CoV-2 infection. Each CDR3 protein is one row after TCRdb ran MiXCR on the 5' RACE reads. Among roughly 70,000 distinct CDR3 sequences listed, around 21% were seen once. The input for sequencing was whole blood, taken at baseline. Receptors were obtained from an adult who was a healthcare worker with PCR-confirmed SARS-CoV-2 infection or an uninfected control (not recorded which).

CDR3 nucleotide sequence: TGTGCCAGCAGTGTGAACAGGGGAACCTACGAGCAGTACTTC. Translation: CASSVNRGTYEQYF. The V call is TRBV2, the J call TRBJ2-7; TRBD1 aligns across 7 bases. The CDR3 loop spans 14 amino acids. Losses at the gene ends were 4 bases for V and 2 bases for J; bases not matched to a gene: 5. Germline V gene data show CDR1 as SNHLY and CDR2 as FYNNEI.

The chain links TRBV12-3 or TRBV12-4 to TRBJ2-2; possible D gene TRBD1, 6 bases. Trimming removed 7 bases from V and 2 bases from J, with 8 bases in between. The length of the CDR3 is 13 residues. The DNA of the CDR3 is TGTGCCAGCAACAGGGACAACACCGGGGAGCTGTTTTTT. This translates into CASNRDNTGELFF.

In its sample, this clonotype was seen a few times. This sequence joins TRBV19 and TRBJ1-5; D is undetermined. CDR3 length: 14 amino acids. Looked up from germline, CDR1 is LNHDA and CDR2 is SQIVND (reference sequence). The V and J ends lost 5 bases and 0 bases respectively, with 8 bases between them. Here the CDR3 reads CASSLQNSNQPQHF. CDR3 in DNA: TGTGCCAGTAGTCTTCAAAATAGCAATCAGCCCCAGCATTTT.

This chain joins TRBV24-1 and TRBJ2-3; TRBD1 matches at 10 bases. Germline V gene data show CDR1 as KGHDR and CDR2 as SFDVKD. The CDR3 has 15 amino acids. J gave up 5 bases and V 4 bases, and 5 bases lay outside the gene matches. As DNA, the CDR3 is TGTGCCACCAGTGACTCGACAGGGGGCAGAGATACGCAGTATTTT. Its translation: CATSDSTGGRDTQYF.

The rearrangement joins TRBV6-2 or TRBV6-3 to TRBJ1-4; D is perhaps TRBD1 (5 bases). The CDR3 length is 15 residues. Between the trimmed V and J ends, which lost 6 bases and 1 base, there was a span of 12 bases. Germline CDR1 MNHEY, CDR2 SVGEGT. This CDR3 is CASSQQRGTNEKLFF. CDR3 nucleotides: TGTGCCAGCAGCCAACAGAGGGGAACTAATGAAAAACTGTTTTTT.

CDR3: CSAPTNRGWLGYTF. CDR3 DNA sequence: TGCAGTGCTCCCACAAACAGGGGCTGGCTTGGCTACACCTTC. This rearrangement joins TRBV20-1 to TRBJ1-2; 7 bases match TRBD1. V lost 5 bases to trimming and J lost 7 bases; unmatched junction nucleotides: 13. There are 14 residues in the CDR3. In germline, CDR1 is DFQATT, CDR2 SNEGSKA (reference sequence).

The chain combines TRBV3-1 with TRBJ1-1; no firm D call. This CDR3 is 13 amino acids long. CDR1 is LGHDT, CDR2 YNNKEL, per germline (reference sequence). V dropped 1 base and J dropped 10 bases, with 13 bases sitting between them. CDR3 in DNA: TGTGCCAGCAGCCAAGTGCAGGCTGGGCCAGCTTTCTTT. It codes for CASSQVQAGPAFF.

This clonotype has a handful of counts. In DNA, the CDR3 is TGTGCCAGCAGCCGAGCGGGGGAGTACCAAGAGACCCAGTACTTC. Residues: CASSRAGEYQETQYF. The chain couples TRBV3-1 to TRBJ2-5; TRBD2 matches 8 bases. Germline CDR1 LGHDT, CDR2 YNNKEL (reference sequence). This CDR3 region has 15 residues. Trimming took 4 bases from V and 0 from J; bases not matched to a gene: 4.

This clonotype showed up just a few times. The rearrangement links TRBV29-1 to TRBJ1-2; 9 nucleotides agree with TRBD1. The CDR3 length is 11 residues. V lost 6 bases to trimming and J lost 8 bases; unmatched junction nucleotides: 4. Germline-derived CDR1 and CDR2 are SQVTM and ANQGSEA. CDR3 residues: CSVGQGEGYTF. The CDR3, as DNA: TGCAGCGTGGGACAGGGAGAGGGCTACACCTTC.

Many counts were recorded for this clonotype. This chain uses TRBV19 with TRBJ2-5; no clear D. CDR1 and CDR2 from the germline V gene are LNHDA and SQIVND (reference sequence). The CDR3 spans 15 residues. The ends were cut back, 10 bases at V and 5 bases at J, with 23 bases in the middle. The CDR3 is CATKDHRTVGETQYF. CDR3 DNA sequence: TGTGCCACCAAAGACCATAGGACGGTGGGGGAGACCCAGTACTTC.